This record covers a single T cell receptor beta chain. The antigen remains undetermined. TCRdb's copy holds only in-frame clones and misses some; the assay was immunoSEQ multiplex PCR. This table has about 48,000 clones, around four fifths appearing once. This sample stems from a study of radiotherapy plus CTLA-4 blockade in lung cancer. Whole-study findings and limits: In blood, after radiotherapy plus ipilimumab, tumor-derived TCR clones expanded.

The CDR3 sequence is 15 residues long. V was trimmed by 2 bases and J by 7 bases, leaving 17 bases between them. Germline V gene sequence: CDR1 MDHEN, CDR2 SYDVKM. This chain connects TRBV28 to TRBJ1-2; D is ambiguous. The material was peripheral blood, obtained from a patient treated with radiotherapy plus ipilimumab. This receptor was taken from a human donor with non-small cell lung cancer who had stable disease on radiotherapy plus ipilimumab. The CDR3 sequence: CASSLEGRVFSGYTF. The CDR3 nucleotides read TGTGCCAGCAGTTTAGAGGGTAGGGTATTCTCTGGCTACACCTTC.